The source of this T cell receptor (beta chain) is a study of blood T cell repertoires in COVID-19. About the study: Spain, Italy and the United States supplied samples that represented acute and convalescent COVID-19. PBMCs, B-cell-depleted T cells, or T cells were the source of the cDNA or gDNA that made up the material.

Per the authors' pipeline: The assay estimated nucleated cells by amplifying reference gene primers. Produced via immunoSEQ multiplex PCR; TCRdb's table is partial and in-frame only. The DNA was the basis for D and trimming; V, J and clone size are from that table. The data hold 150,000 to 200,000 clones, with about three quarters observed a single time. Germline CDR1 reads SGHAT; CDR2 reads FQNNGV. This CDR3 has 15 residues. V lost 1 base, J lost 9 bases, and 5 bases stayed unmatched. The gene calls are TRBV11-2 and TRBJ1-6; 8 bases agree with TRBD1. Sample: peripheral blood. The TCR originated in a woman in her forties or fifties with active or convalescent COVID-19. The CDR3: CASSLGTGGGSPLHF. In DNA, the CDR3 is TGTGCCAGCAGCTTAGGCACAGGGGGAGGTTCACCCCTCCACTTT.